These 10 T cell receptor beta chains share one sample of origin, sequenced in a study of regulatory T cells in long-lasting Graves disease. CDR3 regions were amplified by Arm-PCR using iRepertoire HTBI primers to build TCR beta libraries. TCRdb passed the multiplex PCR reads through MiXCR, listing each CDR3 protein once. The sample gives 360,000 or so distinct CDR3 sequences, 12% of which show up once; 15% to 20% is in the top ten. Time point: newly diagnosed GD, antithyroid drugs for less than 3 months. Construction of the TCR library relied on RNA isolated from PBMCs. The same data also contributed to another study, on T cells in Graves' hyperthyroidism and ophthalmopathy.

The sample consisted of peripheral blood mononuclear cells (PBMCs), taken at new diagnosis, from a patient treated with antithyroid drugs. These receptors were collected from a woman aged 18-29 years with Graves disease.

This clonotype was counted a single time. The chain carries TRBV7-8 and TRBJ2-5, with TRBD2 matching 11 bases. V was pared by 4 bases and J by 5 bases, with 6 bases of the junction left unmatched. Germline V gene sequence: CDR1 SGHVS, CDR2 FQNEAQ. The CDR3 length is 15 residues. The chain's CDR3 is CASSSGLAGMETQYF. CDR3 nucleotide sequence: TGTGCCAGCAGCTCCGGACTAGCGGGTATGGAGACCCAGTACTTC.

A word on this clonotype: This sequence may be a read error, since a much larger clone differs from it by one base. The chain has TRBV6-2 or TRBV6-3 and TRBJ1-5; D not certain. CDR1 is MNHEY and CDR2 is SVGEGT in the germline V gene. The CDR3 is made up of 13 amino acids. Here the CDR3 reads CVLPREGMEPQHF. The CDR3 DNA sequence: TGTGTCCTGCCGCGGGAAGGCATGGAGCCCCAGCATTTT.

This clonotype showed up many times. The chain is built from TRBV7-9 and TRBJ1-2; TRBD1 is a possible D gene (5 bases). The CDR3 is 14 residues long. Germline CDR1 and CDR2: SEHNR and FQNEAQ (reference sequence). Trimming shortened V by 4 bases and J by 4 bases, and 13 bases separated the two germline ends. DNA of the CDR3: TGTGCCAGCAGCTCAGGGTTTTTCGGCTATGGCTACACCTTC. Amino acid sequence: CASSSGFFGYGYTF.

There are many counts of this clonotype. The CDR3: CSARGQGGFGYTF. CDR3 DNA: TGCAGTGCTAGGGGACAGGGGGGTTTTGGCTACACCTTC. The chain links TRBV20-1 to TRBJ1-2; 11 bases align to TRBD1. The CDR3 sequence is 13 residues long. Looked up from germline, CDR1 is DFQATT and CDR2 is SNEGSKA (reference sequence). Trimming took 3 bases from V and 7 from J; bases not matched to a gene: 4.

This clonotype was detected many times. The V and J genes are TRBV7-2 and TRBJ2-3; 11 bases line up with TRBD2. Losses at the gene ends were 0 bases for V and 9 bases for J; bases not matched to a gene: 14. The CDR3 contains 18 residues. Germline CDR1 and CDR2: SGHTA and FQGNSA. CDR3 bases: TGTGCCAGCAGCTTAGCCCCGCTAGCGGGAGGAATGGCTTGGACGCAGTATTTT. Encoded protein: CASSLAPLAGGMAWTQYF.

As concerns this clonotype: A far larger clone lies a single base away; this is likely a read error. CDR3 coding DNA: TGTGCCAGCAGTAATCACAATGAGCAGTTCTTC. Its protein product is CASSNHNEQFF. This sequence joins TRBV4-2 and TRBJ2-1; D not certain. There are 11 residues in the CDR3. Trimming pared 6 bases from V and 5 bases from J, leaving 5 bases between. Germline values: CDR1 LGHNA, CDR2 YNFKEQ.

This clonotype showed up many times. This chain uses TRBV2 with TRBJ2-7; no clear D. Trimming left V 1 base short and J 6 bases short, with 7 bases between. The germline CDR1 and CDR2 sequences are SNHLY and FYNNEI. This CDR3 has 12 amino acids. The CDR3 nucleotides read TGTGCCAGCAGTGAAGTTAAGACCGAGCAGTACGTC. Protein product: CASSEVKTEQYV.

This clonotype was recorded many times. The gene calls are TRBV20-1 and TRBJ2-7, with TRBD2 identical over 8 bases. The CDR3 spans 13 residues. V was pared by 6 bases and J by 3 bases, with 7 bases of the junction left unmatched. Looked up from germline, CDR1 is DFQATT and CDR2 is SNEGSKA (reference sequence). CDR3 in amino acids: CSAPGLASYEQYF. The DNA of the CDR3 is TGCAGTGCCCCTGGACTAGCCAGCTACGAGCAGTACTTC.

In the case of this clonotype: A read error likely explains this, since a far larger clone differs by one base. The chain is built from TRBV20-1 and TRBJ2-1, with 8 bases aligning to TRBD2. CDR1 and CDR2 from the germline V gene are DFQATT and SNEGSKA (reference sequence). V lost 5 bases and J lost 10; bases outside the gene matches: 16. The CDR3 extends over 15 amino acids. The CDR3 nucleotides read TGCAGTGCTGCAAAGACTAGCGCGACCTCCTACGAGCAGTTCTTC. Translating gives CSAAKTSATSYEQFF.

This clonotype was detected ten times or more. The chain employs TRBV12-3 or TRBV12-4 and TRBJ2-7; D might be TRBD1 or TRBD2, each matching 5 bases. V was clipped by 6 bases and J by 0 bases, with 15 bases between them. The CDR3 has 15 residues. The CDR3 sequence: CASSHGTTSSYEQYF. Written as DNA, the CDR3 is TGTGCCAGCAGCCACGGGACCACAAGCTCCTACGAGCAGTACTTC.